One sample yielded the 22 T cell receptor beta chains listed below, sequenced in a study of early T cells in non-severe SARS-CoV-2 infection. TCRdb re-derived calls from the 5' RACE reads in MiXCR, one entry per CDR3 protein. The sample yields some 96,000 distinct CDR3 sequences, more than 13% seen once. Sequenced: whole blood. These TCRs come from an adult who was a healthcare worker with PCR-confirmed SARS-CoV-2 infection or an uninfected control (not recorded which).

The chain carries TRBV5-1 and TRBJ1-2; D is perhaps TRBD1 (6 bases). The CDR3 sequence is 14 residues long. Per germline, CDR1 SGHRS and CDR2 YFSETQ. Trimming cost V 0 bases and J 4 bases, with 10 bases left between them. CDR3 nucleotide sequence: TGCGCCAGCAGCTTGGAGGACAGACGCTATGGCTACACCTTC. As protein: CASSLEDRRYGYTF. The complete variable domain, with remaining parts taken from reference TRBV5-1 and TRBJ1-2, reads KAGVTQTPRYLIKTRGQQVTLSCSPISGHRSVSWYQQTPGQGLQFLFEYFSETQRNKGNFPGRFSGRQFSNSRSEMNVSTLELGDSALYLCASSLEDRRYGYTFGSGTRLTVV.

V is TRBV5-1 and J is TRBJ1-2; a possible D gene is TRBD1 (6 bases). The CDR3 loop spans 13 amino acids. V dropped 4 bases and J dropped 7 bases, with 14 bases sitting between them. Looked up from germline, CDR1 is SGHRS and CDR2 is YFSETQ. CDR3 DNA sequence: TGCGCCAGCAGCCCCCGACAGGACGGTGGCTACACCTTC. Translation gives CASSPRQDGGYTF.

This clonotype showed up just a few times. J is TRBJ1-1 and V is TRBV7-9; D is unresolved. The CDR3 runs to 12 residues. Germline V gene data show CDR1 as SEHNR and CDR2 as FQNEAQ (reference sequence). V lost 4 bases and J 6 bases, leaving 9 bases between the germline ends. The CDR3 nucleotides are TGTGCCAGCAGCTCGGGAGGCCCTGAAGCTTTCTTT. Its protein is CASSSGGPEAFF.

The sample holds a few counts of this clonotype. The V and J genes are TRBV28 and TRBJ2-7; 11 nucleotides align to TRBD2. CDR1 and CDR2 (germline): MDHEN, SYDVKM. The length of the CDR3 is 14 residues. Germline trimming cut 6 bases from V and 7 bases from J; bases unmatched to any gene: 8. The CDR3 nucleotides read TGTGCCAGCAGAGAACTAGCGGGAGCGGTTGAGCAGTACTTC. This translates into CASRELAGAVEQYF.

The chain has TRBV2 and TRBJ2-3; D gene uncertain. The CDR3 is 13 residues long. Deletions cut 0 bases from V and 6 bases from J, with 7 bases between. CDR1 is SNHLY and CDR2 is FYNNEI in the germline V gene. CDR3 residues: CASSEAFADTQYF. Here the CDR3 DNA reads TGTGCCAGCAGTGAAGCTTTTGCGGATACGCAGTATTTT.

This chain links TRBV14 with TRBJ2-6; no clear D gene. Germline assignment: CDR1 SGHDN and CDR2 FVKESK. This CDR3 contains 13 residues. Trimming left V 4 bases short and J 4 bases short, with 5 bases between. The CDR3 region has the DNA TGTGCCAGCAGCCGACGGGGGGCCAACGTCCTGACTTTC. Translation: CASSRRGANVLTF.

This clonotype has more than one count but fewer than ten. This rearrangement joins TRBV28 to TRBJ1-1; 8 positions match TRBD1. After removal of 7 bases from V and 1 base from J, the junction contained 11 bases not matched to a gene. The length of the CDR3 is 16 residues. Germline V lookup: CDR1 MDHEN, CDR2 SYDVKM. CDR3 in DNA: TGTGCCAGCAATTTGGGACTGGGACAGGAGAACACTGAAGCTTTCTTT. This translates into CASNLGLGQENTEAFF.

The genes are TRBV2 and TRBJ2-1; TRBD2 matches at 13 bases. Trimming at V came to 8 bases and at J to 6 bases, leaving 10 bases not matched to a gene. The CDR3 is made up of 16 amino acids. Germline-derived CDR1 and CDR2 are SNHLY and FYNNEI. The CDR3 region has the DNA TGTGCCAGCCAGGCCTCACTAGCGGGAGGGGGCAATGAGCAGTTCTTC. As protein: CASQASLAGGGNEQFF. The whole variable domain, remainder taken from reference TRBV2 and TRBJ2-1, is EPEVTQTPSHQVTQMGQEVILRCVPISNHLYFYWYRQILGQKVEFLVSFYNNEISEKSEIFDDQFSVERPDGSNFTLKIRSTKLEDSAMYFCASQASLAGGGNEQFFGPGTRLTVL.

V is TRBV20-1 and J is TRBJ1-5, with D tentatively TRBD1 (5 bases). The CDR3 has 12 amino acids. From germline, CDR1 is DFQATT and CDR2 SNEGSKA (reference sequence). Trimming took off 3 bases at V and 7 bases at J, with 10 bases between the two ends. Here the CDR3 DNA reads TGCAGTGCTAGGCGTGGGGCCCAGCCCCAGCATTTT. It specifies CSARRGAQPQHF.

This clonotype has a handful of counts. This rearrangement joins TRBV7-8 to TRBJ1-1; the match to TRBD1 covers 9 bases. The V gene's germline CDR1 is SGHVS and CDR2 FQNEAQ. V lost 7 bases and J lost 10; bases outside the gene matches: 16. The CDR3 covers 15 residues. The CDR3 coding sequence is TGTGCCAGCAACCCGATGCGTCGGGGACAGGGAGGAGCTTTCTTT. Encoded protein: CASNPMRRGQGGAFF.

The V call is TRBV11-2, the J call TRBJ2-1, with TRBD2 as a possible D gene (5 bases). The germline gives CDR1 SGHAT, CDR2 FQNNGV. V gave up 5 bases and J gave up 0 bases, with 14 bases separating them. The CDR3 consists of 16 residues. The CDR3 region is CASSPPPGSSYNEQFF. DNA for the CDR3: TGTGCCAGCAGCCCCCCCCCGGGGAGCTCCTACAATGAGCAGTTCTTC.

This clonotype has ten or more counts. V usage is TRBV13 and J usage is TRBJ2-1; possible D gene TRBD2, 6 bases. Germline V lookup: CDR1 PRHDT, CDR2 FYEKMQ (reference sequence). The CDR3 totals 16 residues. The germline V and J ends were trimmed by 4 bases and 4 bases, with 17 bases remaining between them. The CDR3 spells CASSSVADKTYNEQFF. CDR3 sequence (DNA): TGTGCCAGCAGCTCCGTAGCGGATAAGACTTACAATGAGCAGTTCTTC.

This clonotype has only a few counts. This CDR3 reads CASSPNPGQYGYTF. CDR3 in DNA: TGCGCCAGCAGCCCGAACCCGGGACAGTATGGCTACACCTTC. V usage is TRBV4-3 and J usage is TRBJ1-2, with 7 bases matching TRBD1. This CDR3 region has 14 residues. J was trimmed by 5 bases and V by 4 bases; bases with no gene match: 7. Germline V gene lookup returns CDR1 LGHNA and CDR2 YSLEER.

This clonotype was observed a few times. The chain uses TRBV20-1 and TRBJ1-2; no firm D call. V lost 5 bases, J lost 4 bases, and 8 bases lay in between. This CDR3 contains 11 residues. Germline V gene sequence: CDR1 DFQATT, CDR2 SNEGSKA (reference sequence). CDR3 loop: CSASQFYGYTF. The DNA of the CDR3 is TGCAGTGCTTCCCAGTTCTATGGCTACACCTTC.

This clonotype has at least ten counts. The chain is built from TRBV12-3 or TRBV12-4 and TRBJ2-5; 7 nucleotides agree with TRBD2. The CDR3 runs 14 residues. The trim removed 6 bases at V and 3 bases at J, leaving 7 bases unmatched. The CDR3 nucleotides are TGTGCCAGCAGCTCGGGACTACCAAAAGAGACCCAGTACTTC. Encoded protein: CASSSGLPKETQYF.

This chain joins TRBV2 and TRBJ2-7; no clear D gene. The CDR3 has 13 residues. V was cut by 1 base and J by 5 bases, with 9 bases left in between. Per germline, CDR1 SNHLY and CDR2 FYNNEI. Written as DNA, the CDR3 is TGTGCCAGCAGTGAAGTAACTATCCACGAGCAGTACTTC. Protein: CASSEVTIHEQYF.

CDR3 in amino acids: CASSLTSGGGYNEQFF. In nucleotides, the CDR3 is TGTGCCAGCAGCTTGACTAGCGGAGGGGGGTACAATGAGCAGTTCTTC. The chain combines TRBV7-9 with TRBJ2-1; TRBD2 matches 9 bases. CDR3 length equals 16 residues. The V and J ends lost 3 bases and 4 bases, in that order; junction bases with no gene match: 7. CDR1 is SEHNR, CDR2 FQNEAQ, per germline (reference sequence).

The chain employs TRBV7-9 and TRBJ2-7, with 7 bases fitting TRBD2. V shed 10 bases and J 1 base; nucleotides not matched to a gene: 7. Germline V CDR1 and CDR2: SEHNR, FQNEAQ (reference sequence). The CDR3 length is 13 residues. CDR3 sequence: CATAAGASYEQYF. The CDR3, as DNA: TGTGCCACCGCGGCGGGAGCTTCCTACGAGCAGTACTTC. The whole variable domain, filled in from reference TRBV7-9 and TRBJ2-7, reads DTGVSQNPRHKITKRGQNVTFRCDPISEHNRLYWYRQTLGQGPEFLTYFQNEAQLEKSRLLSDRFSAERPKGSFSTLEIQRTEQGDSAMYLCATAAGASYEQYFGPGTRLTVT.

There are a few counts of this clonotype. This chain connects TRBV7-2 to TRBJ2-5; TRBD2 matches 9 bases. Germline values: CDR1 SGHTA, CDR2 FQGNSA. The CDR3 is made up of 14 amino acids. The V segment lost 4 bases and the J segment 5 bases; nucleotides outside the gene matches: 5. The DNA of the CDR3 is TGTGCCAGCAGCTATTCTAGCGGGATTGAGACCCAGTACTTC. Its translation is CASSYSSGIETQYF.

V is TRBV15 and J is TRBJ2-1, with TRBD2 matching over 10 bases. This CDR3 contains 18 residues. With 3 bases clipped from V and 8 bases from J, the junction kept 16 bases outside the gene matches. Germline V gene sequence: CDR1 LNHNV, CDR2 YYDKDF (reference sequence). As DNA, the CDR3 is TGTGCCACCAGCAGTCGGTGGAGCGGGAGGGTTTTCTCCCATGAGCAGTTCTTC. Protein sequence: CATSSRWSGRVFSHEQFF.

This clonotype was observed a handful of times. This sequence joins TRBV28 and TRBJ2-6, with TRBD1 matching over 8 bases. Germline lookup yields CDR1 MDHEN and CDR2 SYDVKM. V trimming: 4 bases; J trimming: 4 bases; junction bases outside the gene matches: 3. The CDR3 covers 15 residues. The CDR3 loop reads CASSSTGVGANVLTF. The CDR3 DNA reads as TGTGCCAGCAGTTCGACAGGGGTAGGGGCCAACGTCCTGACTTTC.

The V call is TRBV20-1, the J call TRBJ2-3; unclear D gene. Per the germline V gene, CDR1 is DFQATT and CDR2 is SNEGSKA (reference sequence). There are 12 residues in the CDR3. Trimming pared 5 bases from V and 3 bases from J, leaving 9 bases between. The CDR3 DNA reads as TGCAGTGCTCCTGGGCGGACAGATACGCAGTATTTT. Protein: CSAPGRTDTQYF.